The TCR beta chain under discussion was sequenced for a study of blood T cells in healthy people across ages. Trimming removed 0 bases from V and 1 base from J; junction bases left unmatched: 13. This CDR3 has 19 residues. In germline, CDR1 is KGHSH, CDR2 LQKENI. Study results and caveats: TCR beta diversity, measured per million T cells, fell in a roughly linear way with age.

Researchers collected approximately 9.5 milliliters of peripheral blood from every single donor. Notes on this clonotype: Its specificity is not known.

A J-beta primer mix and a sample-barcoded 5' primer were used in a second PCR of roughly 7 to 12 cycles. TCRdb itself ran the 5' RACE reads through MiXCR, one entry per CDR3 protein. The sample contains roughly 800,000 distinct CDR3 sequences, about three fifths of which appear only once. This receptor was identified in a young man in good health. Sequenced input: blood. The chain couples TRBV18 to TRBJ2-3; 7 bases match TRBD2. Written as DNA, the CDR3 is TGTGCCAGCTCACCACCAAACCCCGGGACTAATGGGCGCACAGATACGCAGTATTTT. It yields the protein CASSPPNPGTNGRTDTQYF.